The sequence of this TCR beta chain was determined in a study of blood T cell repertoires in COVID-19. In the study overall: Acute-phase and convalescent COVID-19 samples originated in the United States, Italy and Spain. In each case, the material was cDNA or gDNA derived from T cells, B-cell-depleted T cells, or PBMCs.

As handled by the study authors: Amplified reference gene primers provided the basis for estimating nucleated cell counts. TCRdb's copy holds only in-frame clones and misses some; the assay was immunoSEQ multiplex PCR. V and J calls and clone size are those listed in that table; D and trimming were worked out from the DNA. The sample carries approximately 88,000 clones, 80% recorded once. The CDR3 spans 12 residues. V dropped 7 bases and J dropped 3 bases, with 7 bases sitting between them. The rearrangement links TRBV12-3 or TRBV12-4 to TRBJ2-1; D is possibly TRBD1 (5 bases). Material for sequencing was peripheral blood. The sequence was obtained from a man in his fifties who had recovered from COVID-19. CDR3 sequence reads: CASKGNYNEQFF. The CDR3 DNA reads TGTGCCAGCAAGGGGAACTACAATGAGCAGTTCTTC.